This T cell receptor (beta chain) was recorded in a study of T cell responses to AZD1222 COVID-19 vaccine. Produced via immunoSEQ multiplex PCR; TCRdb's table is partial and in-frame only. The sample includes 110,000 to 150,000 clones, roughly 90% of them seen just once. Findings and limits, study-wide: A reported finding is that nearly half of spike-specific TCRs target unmutated variant regions. After the peak T cell response, and only then, were repertoires sampled. Spike-specific TCR breadth and depth went up after people got two AZD1222 doses.

The length of the CDR3 is 13 residues. CDR1 is MNHEY, CDR2 SVGAGI, per germline. V was shortened by 7 bases and J by 6 bases, with 16 bases between the two germline ends. Remarks on this clone: Its antigen is not identified.

The rearrangement uses TRBV6-5 and TRBJ2-7; TRBD2 is a possible D gene (5 bases). Sample: peripheral blood, taken on day 0 of AZD1222 vaccination. This receptor was taken from an adult in good health. The CDR3 DNA follows: TGTGCCAGCATCGGGGAATACGAAGGCGAGCAGTACTTC. Translated, it gives CASIGEYEGEQYF.